This entry lists 2 T cell receptor beta chains sequenced from one sample in a study of cytomegalovirus exposure and HLA in healthy donors. Clones were read by immunoSEQ multiplex PCR, and TCRdb kept only the in-frame ones, dropping some. The sample lists approximately 90,000 clones; 96% were seen once. The material sequenced was PBMCs. The source is a man in his late teens or twenties in good health and CMV-seronegative.

The chain couples TRBV5-6 to TRBJ1-2, with a tentative D call TRBD1 (6 bases). This CDR3 is built from 13 residues. Trimming pared 4 bases from V and 2 bases from J, leaving 9 bases between. Germline V gene lookup returns CDR1 SGHDT and CDR2 YYEEEE. CDR3 sequence: CASSQGQNYGYTF. The CDR3 DNA follows: TGTGCCAGCAGCCAGGGACAAAACTATGGCTACACCTTC.

In DNA form, the CDR3 reads TGTGCCACCAGCAGAGATACCGGGAGGGCACCGCCTCTTCAGTACTTC. This gives the protein CATSRDTGRAPPLQYF. This chain joins TRBV15 and TRBJ2-7, with TRBD2 matching 8 bases. The trim removed 0 bases at V and 10 bases at J, leaving 14 bases unmatched. Looked up from germline, CDR1 is LNHNV and CDR2 is YYDKDF (reference sequence). The CDR3 has 16 residues.